A single sample gave rise to the 32 T cell receptor beta chains below, sequenced in a study of T cell clones after liver transplantation. The protocol was immunoSEQ multiplex PCR, while the TCRdb copy is restricted to in-frame clones and leaves out a portion. The repertoire consists of about 25,000 clones, with approximately 68% occurring once and the leading ten covering roughly 3.1%. The source was CD4+ T cells from blood, collected before liver transplant. Receptors were obtained from a human donor who received a liver transplant.

The chain carries TRBV7-9 and TRBJ2-7; TRBD1 aligns across 8 bases. This CDR3 region has 15 residues. The V and J ends lost 1 base and 1 base, in that order; junction bases with no gene match: 3. CDR1 and CDR2 from the germline V gene are SEHNR and FQNEAQ (reference sequence). CDR3 bases: TGTGCCAGCAGCTTAGTTACAGGGGGATCCTACGAGCAGTACTTC. This sequence encodes CASSLVTGGSYEQYF.

The rearrangement uses TRBV11-3 and TRBJ2-2, with 8 bases identical to TRBD1. Trimming removed 4 bases from V and 6 bases from J; junction bases left unmatched: 7. CDR3 length: 15 amino acids. Germline-derived CDR1 and CDR2 are SGHNT and YENEEA. Written as DNA, the CDR3 is TGTGCCAGCAGCTCAACAGGGGGATGGGCCGGGGAGCTGTTTTTT. Translating gives CASSSTGGWAGELFF.

The chain recombines TRBV19 with TRBJ1-1; 7 nucleotides match TRBD1. The CDR3 contains 16 residues. The V gene's germline CDR1 is LNHDA and CDR2 SQIVND (reference sequence). The J segment lost 0 bases and the V segment lost 4 bases, leaving 8 bases of the junction unmatched. CDR3 sequence reads: CASSTTGTVMNTEAFF. In DNA form, the CDR3 reads TGTGCCAGTAGTACAACCGGGACAGTCATGAACACTGAAGCTTTCTTT.

This clone was observed a handful of times. The CDR3 loop reads CASSSGTHTQYF. CDR3 coding DNA: TGTGCCAGCAGCTCCGGGACCCATACGCAGTATTTT. The rearrangement uses TRBV7-9 and TRBJ2-3; D may correspond to TRBD1 or TRBD2 (5 bases each). Germline CDR1 reads SEHNR; CDR2 reads FQNEAQ (reference sequence). The V end lost 4 bases, the J end lost 7 bases, and 9 bases lay between the germline ends. The CDR3 contains 12 residues.

The chain couples TRBV18 to TRBJ1-2, with D uncertain. V shed 1 base and J shed 8 bases, with 17 bases lying between them. Germline V gives CDR1 KGHSH, CDR2 LQKENI. This CDR3 comprises 15 residues. The CDR3 reads CASSPQETMESGYTF. CDR3 in DNA: TGTGCCAGCTCACCACAGGAAACTATGGAGTCCGGCTACACCTTC.

The genes are TRBV5-1 and TRBJ2-7; D unresolved. The CDR3 length is 14 residues. V was clipped by 0 bases and J by 1 base, with 8 bases between them. Germline assignment: CDR1 SGHRS and CDR2 YFSETQ. The CDR3 here is CASSLDKPSYEQYF. The CDR3 DNA reads TGCGCCAGCAGCTTGGACAAGCCGTCCTACGAGCAGTACTTC.

This chain links TRBV5-1 with TRBJ2-6; D is ambiguous. The CDR3 is 14 residues long. Germline values: CDR1 SGHRS, CDR2 YFSETQ. Deletions cut 0 bases from V and 4 bases from J, with 5 bases between. CDR3 DNA: TGCGCCAGCAGCTTGGTGGGCGGGGCCAACGTCCTGACTTTC. The encoded protein is CASSLVGGANVLTF.

The rearrangement uses TRBV14 and TRBJ1-1; D remains unclear. The CDR3 has 14 residues. CDR1 and CDR2 from the germline V gene are SGHDN and FVKESK. Deletions cut 1 base from V and 1 base from J, with 7 bases between. The CDR3 nucleotides are TGTGCCAGCAGCCAAGTGGCGGGGAACACTGAAGCTTTCTTT. Encoded protein: CASSQVAGNTEAFF.

V is TRBV7-6 and J is TRBJ1-1; D remains unclear. The ends were cut back, 1 base at V and 7 bases at J, with 10 bases in the middle. The CDR3 contains 13 residues. Germline V gives CDR1 SGHVS, CDR2 FNYEAQ. The CDR3 loop is CASSLDRTYEAFF. CDR3 in DNA: TGTGCCAGCAGCTTAGACCGGACCTATGAAGCTTTCTTT.

V and J are TRBV6-1 and TRBJ1-3; maybe TRBD1 (6 bases). Per the germline V gene, CDR1 is MNHNS and CDR2 is SASEGT. This CDR3 contains 15 residues. V lost 4 bases and J lost 2, with 12 bases in between. The CDR3 DNA is TGTGCCAGCAGTGTATTAGAGGGGGCTGGAAACACCATATATTTT. Translated, it gives CASSVLEGAGNTIYF.

The sample holds a few counts of this clone. CDR3 amino acids: CASSRKGQGVSGNTIYF. CDR3 DNA: TGTGCCAGTAGCCGTAAGGGACAGGGTGTCTCTGGAAACACCATATATTTT. This rearrangement joins TRBV19 to TRBJ1-3; 9 positions agree with TRBD1. There are 17 residues in the CDR3. Trimming at V came to 6 bases and at J to 0 bases, leaving 9 bases not matched to a gene. CDR1 and CDR2 from the germline V gene are LNHDA and SQIVND (reference sequence).

This chain joins TRBV10-3 and TRBJ2-6; 11 bases fit TRBD1. Germline V lookup: CDR1 ENHRY, CDR2 SYGVKD. This CDR3 comprises 15 residues. CDR3 DNA sequence: TGTGCTATCGGGACAGGGGGCTCTGGGGCCAACGTCCTGACTTTC. Protein product: CAIGTGGSGANVLTF.

For the CDR3, the DNA is TGTGCCAGCAGCGTAGATCAGGGAGGATCACCCCTCCACTTT. Its translation is CASSVDQGGSPLHF. The J gene is TRBJ1-6, the V gene TRBV9; D possibly corresponds to TRBD1 (5 bases). This CDR3 contains 14 residues. V lost 0 bases to trimming and J lost 10 bases, with 11 bases between them. Germline CDR1 SGDLS, CDR2 YYNGEE.

The rearrangement links TRBV2 to TRBJ1-6, with D possibly being TRBD1 (6 bases). Looked up from germline, CDR1 is SNHLY and CDR2 is FYNNEI. The CDR3 has 16 residues. Trimming cost V 7 bases and J 9 bases, with 22 bases left between them. CDR3 region: CASIVDPGTRSSPLHF. The CDR3, as DNA: TGTGCCAGCATAGTTGACCCCGGGACAAGGTCTTCACCCCTCCACTTT.

The V gene is TRBV15, the J gene TRBJ2-4; D is unclear. Germline V gives CDR1 LNHNV, CDR2 YYDKDF (reference sequence). Trimming shortened V by 0 bases and J by 6 bases, and 15 bases separated the two germline ends. This CDR3 contains 16 residues. The CDR3 DNA reads TGTGCCACCAGCAGAGATCGCCTCGCCGGACGAAACATTCAGTACTTC. This sequence encodes CATSRDRLAGRNIQYF.

V gene TRBV7-8 combines with J gene TRBJ2-3, with D maybe TRBD1 (6 bases). The length of the CDR3 is 17 residues. Trimming took off 5 bases at V and 6 bases at J, with 24 bases between the two ends. Germline CDR1 SGHVS, CDR2 FQNEAQ. The CDR3 nucleotides are TGTGCCAGCAGCCCCAGGACAGCGAAGCAAGAGGGGGATACGCAGTATTTT. This encodes CASSPRTAKQEGDTQYF.

The chain employs TRBV27 and TRBJ2-6, with D perhaps matching TRBD1 (6 bases). The CDR3 extends over 16 amino acids. Germline CDR1 is MNHEY and CDR2 is SMNVEV (reference sequence). Trimming took off 5 bases at V and 2 bases at J, with 13 bases between the two ends. CDR3 DNA sequence: TGTGCCAGCAGTCTTTCAGGGGTAACTGGGGCCAACGTCCTGACTTTC. Residues: CASSLSGVTGANVLTF.

This chain links TRBV2 with TRBJ2-5; D gene uncertain. Trimming took 0 bases from V and 6 from J, leaving 14 bases between them. CDR3 length: 15 residues. CDR1 and CDR2 from the germline V gene are SNHLY and FYNNEI. CDR3 loop: CASSEALYPGQTQYF. Here the CDR3 DNA reads TGTGCCAGCAGTGAAGCGCTTTACCCCGGGCAGACCCAGTACTTC. The full variable domain, with the rest looked up from reference TRBV2 and TRBJ2-5, is EPEVTQTPSHQVTQMGQEVILRCVPISNHLYFYWYRQILGQKVEFLVSFYNNEISEKSEIFDDQFSVERPDGSNFTLKIRSTKLEDSAMYFCASSEALYPGQTQYFGPGTRLLVL.

J is TRBJ1-3 and V is TRBV5-1; the match to TRBD1 covers 7 bases. The CDR3 extends over 14 amino acids. V was pared by 4 bases and J by 2 bases, with 3 bases of the junction left unmatched. The germline V gene has CDR1 SGHRS and CDR2 YFSETQ. This chain's CDR3 is CASSPQGPGNTIYF. Here the CDR3 DNA reads TGCGCCAGCAGCCCACAGGGGCCTGGAAACACCATATATTTT.

This clone showed up just a few times. This chain uses TRBV21-1 with TRBJ2-4. TRBV21-1 is tagged as a pseudogene. The CDR3 covers 17 residues. The CDR3 loop is CASSKGVKGCGKNIQYF. The CDR3 DNA is TGTGCCAGCAGCAAAGGGGTTAAGGGTTGTGGCAAAAACATTCAGTACTTC.

The V call is TRBV7-6, the J call TRBJ1-5; D is uncertain. Germline-derived CDR1 and CDR2 are SGHVS and FNYEAQ. The CDR3 runs 14 residues. Trimming removed 1 base from V and 4 bases from J, with 8 bases in between. The CDR3 DNA reads TGTGCCAGCAGCTTAGGTTCTGGTAATCAGCCCCAGCATTTT. It is translated as CASSLGSGNQPQHF.

This chain connects TRBV28 to TRBJ1-4; D uncertain. Germline V gives CDR1 MDHEN, CDR2 SYDVKM. V was trimmed by 5 bases and J by 6 bases, leaving 13 bases between them. The CDR3 consists of 14 residues. The CDR3, as DNA: TGTGCCAGCAGTGCCCCGGGCGTCGATGAAAAACTGTTTTTT. Translated, it gives CASSAPGVDEKLFF.

V and J are TRBV30 and TRBJ1-4; TRBD1 might be the D (5 bases). CDR1 is GTSNPN, CDR2 SVGIG, per germline (reference sequence). The CDR3 loop spans 13 amino acids. Trimming stripped 8 bases from V and 4 bases from J, with 14 bases between. CDR3 in DNA: TGTGCCGGTAACCGGGGCGATAATGAAAAACTGTTTTTT. Amino acids: CAGNRGDNEKLFF.

J is TRBJ2-4 and V is TRBV9, with D possibly TRBD2 on 6 matching bases. CDR1 and CDR2 from the germline V gene are SGDLS and YYNGEE. The CDR3 length is 15 residues. V was shortened by 4 bases and J by 15 bases, with 26 bases between the two germline ends. CDR3 loop: CASSPGGLAVSVLYF. DNA for the CDR3: TGTGCCAGCAGCCCCGGAGGGCTAGCTGTGAGTGTACTGTACTTC.

V is TRBV2 and J is TRBJ1-2, with 8 bases fitting TRBD1. The CDR3 is 14 residues long. V lost 6 bases to trimming and J lost 6 bases; unmatched junction nucleotides: 9. Germline CDR1 reads SNHLY; CDR2 reads FYNNEI. CDR3 region: CASRETGGSHGYTF. The DNA for the CDR3 is TGTGCCAGCAGAGAAACAGGGGGGTCTCATGGCTACACCTTC.

The chain couples TRBV5-6 to TRBJ2-6, with D possibly TRBD2 on 6 matching bases. Germline loops: CDR1 SGHDT, CDR2 YYEEEE. The CDR3 runs 19 residues. V gave up 1 base and J gave up 4 bases, with 21 bases separating them. This CDR3 is CASSLIVGQVADGANVLTF. The CDR3 DNA reads TGTGCCAGCAGCTTGATAGTAGGGCAAGTAGCGGACGGGGCCAACGTCCTGACTTTC.

This clone was counted between two and nine times. V is TRBV6-1 and J is TRBJ1-6; TRBD1 matches at 10 bases. J was trimmed by 7 bases and V by 3 bases; bases with no gene match: 3. The CDR3 loop spans 15 amino acids. CDR1 and CDR2 (germline): MNHNS, SASEGT. The DNA of the CDR3 is TGTGCCAGCAGTGATCCGGGACAGGGGAATTCACCCCTCCACTTT. This sequence encodes CASSDPGQGNSPLHF.

Turning to this clone: Within the sample, other DNA sequences also encode this same CDR3. The rearrangement links TRBV7-9 to TRBJ2-3; no firm D call. Deletions cut 3 bases from V and 0 bases from J, with 1 base between. Germline V CDR1 and CDR2: SEHNR, FQNEAQ (reference sequence). The CDR3 sequence is 12 residues long. The CDR3 loop reads CASSFSTDTQYF. In nucleotides, the CDR3 is TGTGCCAGCAGCTTCAGCACAGATACGCAGTATTTT.

The chain couples TRBV27 to TRBJ1-2; D perhaps matches TRBD1 (5 bases). Per the germline V gene, CDR1 is MNHEY and CDR2 is SMNVEV (reference sequence). The CDR3 has 13 residues. Between the trimmed V and J ends, which lost 3 bases and 8 bases, there was a span of 13 bases. CDR3 sequence: CASSFRDLGGYTF. CDR3 DNA sequence: TGTGCCAGCAGTTTCCGGGACCTGGGGGGCTACACCTTC.

This clone is labeled as medium-sized. The chain employs TRBV7-6 and TRBJ2-2, with D perhaps given as TRBD1 or TRBD2 (5 bases each). Germline loops: CDR1 SGHVS, CDR2 FNYEAQ. V was pared by 0 bases and J by 7 bases, with 15 bases between. CDR3 length equals 16 residues. This chain's CDR3 is CASSLAPGREGGELFF. The CDR3 DNA sequence: TGTGCCAGCAGCTTAGCTCCGGGGCGCGAAGGCGGGGAGCTGTTTTTT.

This rearrangement joins TRBV9 to TRBJ1-1, with D hard to call. Looked up from germline, CDR1 is SGDLS and CDR2 is YYNGEE. The V end was cut by 6 bases, the J end by 1 base, with 10 bases between. The CDR3 is made up of 13 amino acids. In DNA, the CDR3 is TGTGCCAGCACGGTGGGCCCGAACACTGAAGCTTTCTTT. The encoded protein is CASTVGPNTEAFF.

The chain recombines TRBV30 with TRBJ2-5, with D uncertain. Germline assignment: CDR1 GTSNPN and CDR2 SVGIG (reference sequence). Trimming left V 0 bases short and J 4 bases short, with 3 bases between. The CDR3 extends over 11 amino acids. In nucleotides, the CDR3 is TGTGCCTGGAGTGTAGGAGAGACCCAGTACTTC. Amino acid sequence: CAWSVGETQYF.